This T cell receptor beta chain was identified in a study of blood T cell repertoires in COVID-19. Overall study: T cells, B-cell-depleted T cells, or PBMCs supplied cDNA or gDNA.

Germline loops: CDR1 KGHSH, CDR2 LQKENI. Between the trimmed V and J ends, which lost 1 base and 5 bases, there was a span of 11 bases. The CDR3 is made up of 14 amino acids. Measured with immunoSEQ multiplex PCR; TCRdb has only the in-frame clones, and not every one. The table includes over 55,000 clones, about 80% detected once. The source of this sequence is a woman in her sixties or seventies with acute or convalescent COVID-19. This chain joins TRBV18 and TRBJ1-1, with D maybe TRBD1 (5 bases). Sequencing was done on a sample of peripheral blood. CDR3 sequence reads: CASSPQGLGTEAFF. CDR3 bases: TGTGCCAGCTCACCACAGGGGTTAGGGACTGAAGCTTTCTTT.